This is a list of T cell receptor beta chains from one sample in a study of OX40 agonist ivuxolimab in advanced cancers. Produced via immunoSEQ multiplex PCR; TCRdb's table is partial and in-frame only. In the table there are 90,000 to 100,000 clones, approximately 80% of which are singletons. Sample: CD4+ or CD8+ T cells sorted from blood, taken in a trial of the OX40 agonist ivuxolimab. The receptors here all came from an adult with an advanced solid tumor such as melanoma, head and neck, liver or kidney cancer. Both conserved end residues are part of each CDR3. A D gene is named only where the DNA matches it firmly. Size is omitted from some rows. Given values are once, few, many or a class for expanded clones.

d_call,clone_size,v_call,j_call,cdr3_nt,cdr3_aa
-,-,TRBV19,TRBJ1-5,TGTGCCAGTAGTATAGGGGTAAGACAGCCCCAGCATTTT,CASSIGVRQPQHF
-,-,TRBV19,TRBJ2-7,TGTGCCAGTAGTATAGCTCCAGGGCCAACTTACGAGCAGTACTTC,CASSIAPGPTYEQYF
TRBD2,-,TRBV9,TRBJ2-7,TGTGCCAGCAGTCCACTAGCGGGTAGATCCTACGAGCAGTACTTC,CASSPLAGRSYEQYF
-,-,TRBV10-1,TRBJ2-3,TGCGCCAGCAGTGAGTCCCTCGGTCTTAGCACAGATACGCAGTATTTT,CASSESLGLSTDTQYF
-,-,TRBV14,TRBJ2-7,TGTGCCAGCAGGCCACTTGGAACCTACGAGCAGTACTTC,CASRPLGTYEQYF
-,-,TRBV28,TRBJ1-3,TGTGCCAGCAGTTTATTGGGCCAGGGAAGGGCCTCTGGAAACACCATATATTTT,CASSLLGQGRASGNTIYF
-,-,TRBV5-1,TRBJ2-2,TGCGCCAGCAGCTTGTTGGTGGATCTGGGCACCGGGGAGCTGTTTTTT,CASSLLVDLGTGELFF
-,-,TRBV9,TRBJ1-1,TGTGCCAGCAGCATCCGGACCGTGGCCACTGAAGCTTTCTTT,CASSIRTVATEAFF
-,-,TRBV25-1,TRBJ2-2,TGTGCCAGCAGTGAATGGGTGAACACCGGGGAGCTGTTTTTT,CASSEWVNTGELFF
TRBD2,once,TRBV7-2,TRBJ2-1,TGTGCCAGCAGCTACCCCCCGCGCGGGAGCTACAATGAGCAGTTCTTC,CASSYPPRGSYNEQFF
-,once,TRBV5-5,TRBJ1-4,TGTGCCAGCAGCTTGGCGGTCGATCGGGTTGAAAAACTGTTTTTT,CASSLAVDRVEKLFF
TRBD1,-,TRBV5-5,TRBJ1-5,TGTGCCAGCAGCTTGGGCGCTGGACAGGGTGGCAATCAGCCCCAGCATTTT,CASSLGAGQGGNQPQHF
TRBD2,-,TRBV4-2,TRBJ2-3,TGTGCCAGCAGCCAGACTAGCGGCCAGGACGCAGATACGCAGTATTTT,CASSQTSGQDADTQYF
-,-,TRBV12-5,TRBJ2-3,TGTGCTAGTGGTTTTGGGATAGCGGCAGATACGCAGTATTTT,CASGFGIAADTQYF
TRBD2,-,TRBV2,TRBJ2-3,TGTGCCAGCCGGGGGGAGGGAGATACGCAGTATTTT,CASRGEGDTQYF
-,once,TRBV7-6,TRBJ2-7,TGTGCCAGCAGTCGTAGTTGGGACCCGGAAAAATACGAGCAGTACTTC,CASSRSWDPEKYEQYF
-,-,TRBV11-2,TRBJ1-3,TGTGCCAGCAGCTTAGGACCGCTCTCTGGAAACACCATATATTTT,CASSLGPLSGNTIYF
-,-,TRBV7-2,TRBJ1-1,TGTGCCAGCAGCTTAACAGGGTATAGTGAAGCTTTCTTT,CASSLTGYSEAFF
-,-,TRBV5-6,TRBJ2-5,TGTGCCAGCAGTGGATGGGGGCAAGAGACCCAGTACTTC,CASSGWGQETQYF
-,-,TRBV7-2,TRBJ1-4,TGTGCCAGCAGCTTAGGGGGCATTATTGCTAATGAAAAACTGTTTTTT,CASSLGGIIANEKLFF
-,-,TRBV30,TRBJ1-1,TGTGCCTGGAATCGTATAATGGGGGCGTCGAGAGCTTTCTTT,CAWNRIMGASRAFF
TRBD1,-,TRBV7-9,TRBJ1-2,TGTGCCAGCAGCCCCGGGGACAGGGATACTTATGGCTACACCTTC,CASSPGDRDTYGYTF
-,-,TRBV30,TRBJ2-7,TGTGCCTGGAGGCCGGATAGAACCTACGAGCAGTACTTC,CAWRPDRTYEQYF
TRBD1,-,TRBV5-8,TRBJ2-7,TGTGCCAGCAGCTTAATAAGGGACAGGGGGCGTTACGAGCAGTACTTC,CASSLIRDRGRYEQYF
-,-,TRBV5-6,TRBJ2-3,TGTGCCAGCAGCTACGGACATACCGCAGATACGCAGTATTTT,CASSYGHTADTQYF
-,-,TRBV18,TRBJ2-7,TGTGCCAGCTCACTCCGACAGGCTAATAACTACGAGCAGTACTTC,CASSLRQANNYEQYF
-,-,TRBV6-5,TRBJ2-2,TGTGCCAGCAGCCGCCGGGACCACTACACCGGGGAGCTGTTTTTT,CASSRRDHYTGELFF
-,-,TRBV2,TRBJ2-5,TGTGCCAGCAGTGTAGGAGCACGAGGAGAGACCCAGTACTTC,CASSVGARGETQYF
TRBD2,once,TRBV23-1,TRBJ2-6,TGCGCCAGCAGTCAACCCATTGGGAGGGGAGAACCCTCTGGGGCCAACGTCCTGACTTTC,CASSQPIGRGEPSGANVLTF
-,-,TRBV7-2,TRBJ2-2,TGTGCCAGCAGCTTAGCGTCTGAAATCGGGGAGCTGTTTTTT,CASSLASEIGELFF
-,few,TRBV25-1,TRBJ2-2,TGTGCCAGCAGTCCCCCGGGGAGGGGGTGGACCGGGGAGCTGTTTTTT,CASSPPGRGWTGELFF